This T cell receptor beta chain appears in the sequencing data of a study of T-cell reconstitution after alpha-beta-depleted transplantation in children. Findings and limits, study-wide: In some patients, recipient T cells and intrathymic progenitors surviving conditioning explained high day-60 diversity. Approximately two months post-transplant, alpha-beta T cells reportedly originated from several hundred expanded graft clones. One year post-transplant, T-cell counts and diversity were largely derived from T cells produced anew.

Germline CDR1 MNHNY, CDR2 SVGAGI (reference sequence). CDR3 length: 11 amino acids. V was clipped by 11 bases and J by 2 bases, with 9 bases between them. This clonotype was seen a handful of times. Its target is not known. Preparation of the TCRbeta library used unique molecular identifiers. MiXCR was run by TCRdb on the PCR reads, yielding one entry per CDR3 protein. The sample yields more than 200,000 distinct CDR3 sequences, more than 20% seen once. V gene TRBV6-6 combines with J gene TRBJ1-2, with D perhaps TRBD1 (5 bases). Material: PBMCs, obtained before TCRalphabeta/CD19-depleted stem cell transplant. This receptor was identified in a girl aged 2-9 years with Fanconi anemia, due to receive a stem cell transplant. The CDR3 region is CAESGNYGYTF. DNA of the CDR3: TGTGCCGAATCAGGGAACTATGGCTACACCTTC.